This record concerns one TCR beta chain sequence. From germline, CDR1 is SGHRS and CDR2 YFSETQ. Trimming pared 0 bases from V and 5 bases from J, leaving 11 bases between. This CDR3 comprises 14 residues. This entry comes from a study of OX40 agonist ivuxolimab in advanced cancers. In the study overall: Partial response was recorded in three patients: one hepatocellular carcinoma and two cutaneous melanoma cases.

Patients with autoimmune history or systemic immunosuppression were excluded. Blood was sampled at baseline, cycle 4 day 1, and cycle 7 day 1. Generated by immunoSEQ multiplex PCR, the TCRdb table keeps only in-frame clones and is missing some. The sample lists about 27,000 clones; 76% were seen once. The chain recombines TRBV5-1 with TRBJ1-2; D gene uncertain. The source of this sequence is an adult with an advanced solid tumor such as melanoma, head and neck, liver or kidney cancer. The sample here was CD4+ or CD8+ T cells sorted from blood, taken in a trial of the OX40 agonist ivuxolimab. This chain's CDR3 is CASSLDASVYGYTF. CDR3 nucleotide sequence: TGCGCCAGCAGCTTGGATGCAAGCGTTTATGGCTACACCTTC.